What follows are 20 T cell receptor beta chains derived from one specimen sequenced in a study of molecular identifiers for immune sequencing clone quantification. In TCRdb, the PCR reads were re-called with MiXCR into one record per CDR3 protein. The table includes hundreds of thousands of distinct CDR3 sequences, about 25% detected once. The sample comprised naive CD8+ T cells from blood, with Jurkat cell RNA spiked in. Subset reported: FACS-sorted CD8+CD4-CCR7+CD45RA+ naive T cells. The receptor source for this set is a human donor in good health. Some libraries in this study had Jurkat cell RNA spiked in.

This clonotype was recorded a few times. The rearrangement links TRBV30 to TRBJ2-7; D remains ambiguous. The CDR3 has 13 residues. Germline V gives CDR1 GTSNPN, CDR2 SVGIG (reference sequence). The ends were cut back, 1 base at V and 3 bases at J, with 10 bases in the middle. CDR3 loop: CAWSELSRYEQYF. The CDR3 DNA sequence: TGTGCCTGGAGTGAACTCAGCCGCTACGAGCAGTACTTC.

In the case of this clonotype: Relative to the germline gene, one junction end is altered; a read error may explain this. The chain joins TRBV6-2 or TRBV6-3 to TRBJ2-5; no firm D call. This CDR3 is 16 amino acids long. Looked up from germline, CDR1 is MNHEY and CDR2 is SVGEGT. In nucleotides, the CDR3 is TGTGTCAGCAGTTACGGAGCCCCGTTTTTCCAAGAGACCCAGTACTTC. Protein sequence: CVSSYGAPFFQETQYF.

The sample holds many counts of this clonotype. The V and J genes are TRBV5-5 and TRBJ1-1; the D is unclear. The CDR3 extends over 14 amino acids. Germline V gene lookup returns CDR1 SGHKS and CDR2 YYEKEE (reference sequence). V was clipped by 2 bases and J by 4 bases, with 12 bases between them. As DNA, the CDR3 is TGTGCCAGCAGCTTTGGAGGGATGCTCACTGAAGCTTTCTTT. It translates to CASSFGGMLTEAFF.

The CDR3: CASSIGLDLGNEQFF. The CDR3 DNA reads TGTGCCAGCAGCATCGGACTAGATCTGGGCAATGAGCAGTTCTTC. This chain links TRBV6-2 or TRBV6-3 with TRBJ2-1; 7 bases map to TRBD2. Losses at the gene ends were 6 bases for V and 6 bases for J; bases not matched to a gene: 11. The CDR3 extends over 15 amino acids. Per germline, CDR1 MNHEY and CDR2 SVGEGT.

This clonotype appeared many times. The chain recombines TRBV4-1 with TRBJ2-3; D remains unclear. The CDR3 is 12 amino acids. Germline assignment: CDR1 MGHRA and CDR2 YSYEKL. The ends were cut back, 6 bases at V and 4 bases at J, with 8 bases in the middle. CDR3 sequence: CASRSTADTQYF. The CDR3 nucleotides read TGCGCCAGCAGATCGACGGCAGATACGCAGTATTTT.

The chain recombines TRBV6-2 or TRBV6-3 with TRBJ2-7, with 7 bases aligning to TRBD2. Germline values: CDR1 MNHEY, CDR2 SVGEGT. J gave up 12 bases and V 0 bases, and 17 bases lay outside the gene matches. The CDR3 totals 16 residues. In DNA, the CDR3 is TGTGCCAGCAGTTACTCTCCTAGCGGAAGCTCCTACGCGCCGTACTTC. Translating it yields CASSYSPSGSSYAPYF.

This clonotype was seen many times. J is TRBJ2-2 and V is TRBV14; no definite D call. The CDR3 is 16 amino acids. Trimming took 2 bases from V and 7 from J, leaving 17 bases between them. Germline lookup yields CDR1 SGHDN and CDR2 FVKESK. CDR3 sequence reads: CASSQSLTQVGGELFF. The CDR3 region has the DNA TGTGCCAGCAGCCAATCCCTAACCCAAGTTGGCGGGGAGCTGTTTTTT.

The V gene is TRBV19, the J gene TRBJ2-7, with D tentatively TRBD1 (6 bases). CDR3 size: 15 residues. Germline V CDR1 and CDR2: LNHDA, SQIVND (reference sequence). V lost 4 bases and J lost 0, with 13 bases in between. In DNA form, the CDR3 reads TGTGCCAGTAGTACAGAAACAGGGAGCTCCTACGAGCAGTACTTC. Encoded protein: CASSTETGSSYEQYF. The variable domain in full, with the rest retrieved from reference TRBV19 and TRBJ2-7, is DGGITQSPKYLFRKEGQNVTLSCEQNLNHDAMYWYRQDPGQGLRLIYYSQIVNDFQKGDIAEGYSVSREKKESFPLTVTSAQKNPTAFYLCASSTETGSSYEQYFGPGTRLTVT.

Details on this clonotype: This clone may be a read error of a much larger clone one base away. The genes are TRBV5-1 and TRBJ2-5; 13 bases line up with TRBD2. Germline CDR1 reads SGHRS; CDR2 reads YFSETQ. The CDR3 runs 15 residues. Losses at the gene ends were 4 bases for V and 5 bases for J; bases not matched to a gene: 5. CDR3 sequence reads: CASSGTSGTVETQYF. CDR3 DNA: TGCGCCAGCAGCGGGACTAGCGGGACGGTGGAGACCCAGTACTTC.

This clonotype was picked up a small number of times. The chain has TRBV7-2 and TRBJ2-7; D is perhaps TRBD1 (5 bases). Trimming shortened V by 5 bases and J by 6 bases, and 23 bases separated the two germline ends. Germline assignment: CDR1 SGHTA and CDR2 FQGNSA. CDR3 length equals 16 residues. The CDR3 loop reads CASSKKGTGVEAEQYF. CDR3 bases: TGTGCCAGCAGCAAAAAGGGTACAGGAGTAGAAGCCGAGCAGTACTTC.

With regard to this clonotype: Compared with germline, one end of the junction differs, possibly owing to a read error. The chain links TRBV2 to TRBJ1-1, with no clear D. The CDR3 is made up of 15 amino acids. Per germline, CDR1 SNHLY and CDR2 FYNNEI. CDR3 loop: CASSYSLAANTGAFF. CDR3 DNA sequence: TGTGCCAGCAGCTACAGCCTAGCTGCGAACACTGGAGCTTTCTTT.

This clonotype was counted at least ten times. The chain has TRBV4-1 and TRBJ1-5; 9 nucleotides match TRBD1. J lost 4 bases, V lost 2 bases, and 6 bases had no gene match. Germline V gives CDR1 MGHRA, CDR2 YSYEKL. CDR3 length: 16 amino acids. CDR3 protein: CASSQLNRGRNQPQHF. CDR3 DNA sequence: TGCGCCAGCAGCCAACTAAACAGGGGGCGAAATCAGCCCCAGCATTTT.

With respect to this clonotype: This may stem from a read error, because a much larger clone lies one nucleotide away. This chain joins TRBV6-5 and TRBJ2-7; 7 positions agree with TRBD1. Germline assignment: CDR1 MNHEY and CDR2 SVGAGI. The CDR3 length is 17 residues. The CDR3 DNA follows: TGTGCCGGCAGTTACGGGGCCCCCGGGACAGCAATCTACGAGCAGTACGTC. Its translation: CAGSYGAPGTAIYEQYV.

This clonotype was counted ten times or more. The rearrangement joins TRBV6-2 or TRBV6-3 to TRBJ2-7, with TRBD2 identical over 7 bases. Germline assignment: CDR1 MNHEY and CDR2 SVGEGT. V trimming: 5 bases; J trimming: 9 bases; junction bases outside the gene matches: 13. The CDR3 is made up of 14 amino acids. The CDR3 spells CASSPRERFVGQYF. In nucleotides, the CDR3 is TGTGCCAGCAGTCCGCGGGAGCGGTTCGTCGGGCAGTACTTC.

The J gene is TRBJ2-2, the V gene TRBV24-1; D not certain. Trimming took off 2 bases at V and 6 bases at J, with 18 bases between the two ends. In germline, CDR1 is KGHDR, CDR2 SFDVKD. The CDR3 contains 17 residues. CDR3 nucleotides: TGTGCCACCAGTGATTACTTTGGGGTCTACTTAGCCGGGGAGCTGTTTTTT. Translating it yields CATSDYFGVYLAGELFF.

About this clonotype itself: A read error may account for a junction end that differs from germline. The CDR3 sequence: CASTELAGWSEQYF. CDR3 nucleotides: TGTGCCAGCACTGAACTGGCAGGGTGGTCCGAGCAGTACTTC. The chain carries TRBV6-1 and TRBJ2-7; possible D gene TRBD1, 5 bases. This CDR3 comprises 14 residues. CDR1 and CDR2 from the germline V gene are MNHNS and SASEGT.

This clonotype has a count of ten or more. CDR3 in DNA: TGTGCCAGCAGTTACGCCGCGGGAGGATCCACAGATACGCAGTATTTT. This sequence encodes CASSYAAGGSTDTQYF. V gene TRBV6-6 combines with J gene TRBJ2-3; 8 bases map to TRBD2. Germline CDR1 and CDR2: MNHNY and SVGAGI (reference sequence). Trimming at V came to 2 bases and at J to 2 bases, leaving 6 bases not matched to a gene. The CDR3 has 16 amino acids.

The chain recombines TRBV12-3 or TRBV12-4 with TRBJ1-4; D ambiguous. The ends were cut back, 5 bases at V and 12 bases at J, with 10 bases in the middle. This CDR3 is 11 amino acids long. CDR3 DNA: TGTGCCAGCAGTCTCGGGGAACAACTGTTTTTT. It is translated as CASSLGEQLFF.

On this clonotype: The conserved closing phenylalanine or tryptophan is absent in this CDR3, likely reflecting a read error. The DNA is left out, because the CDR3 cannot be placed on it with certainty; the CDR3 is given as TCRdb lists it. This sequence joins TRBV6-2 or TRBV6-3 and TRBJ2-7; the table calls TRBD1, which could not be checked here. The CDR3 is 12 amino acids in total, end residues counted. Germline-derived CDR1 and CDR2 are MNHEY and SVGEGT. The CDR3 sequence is CASTPPGSQTYL.

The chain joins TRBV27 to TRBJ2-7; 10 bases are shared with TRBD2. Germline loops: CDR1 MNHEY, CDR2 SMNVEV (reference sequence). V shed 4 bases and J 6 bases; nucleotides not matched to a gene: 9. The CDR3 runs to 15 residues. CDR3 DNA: TGTGCCAGCAGTTCAGAAGCGGGAGGGGCACCCGAGCAGTACTTC. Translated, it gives CASSSEAGGAPEQYF.